This TCR beta chain is drawn from a study of radiation and T cells in renal cell carcinoma. Germline V gene lookup returns CDR1 SGHAT and CDR2 FQNNGV. The CDR3 has 16 amino acids. V lost 2 bases, J lost 4 bases, and 15 bases lay in between. Overall study results and limits: Pretreatment tumor biopsies were lacking, so baseline clonotypes are unknown.

On this clone itself: Its antigen remains unidentified.

The sample's time point: blood 4 weeks post-SBRT, at nephrectomy. Treatment denoted: 15 Gy SBRT to primary tumor, nephrectomy 4 weeks later. Nephrectomy followed 15 Gy stereotactic body radiation by 4 weeks. Only in-frame clones appear in the TCRdb table, and some are missing; sequencing was by immunoSEQ multiplex PCR. The data contain just over 95,000 clones, approximately 82% of them singletons. The V gene is TRBV11-2, the J gene TRBJ1-5; maybe TRBD1 (5 bases). This receptor was obtained from a man aged 55-75 years with renal cell carcinoma. The starting material was blood, obtained from a patient whose treatment included radiotherapy and nephrectomy. CDR3 nucleotide sequence: TGTGCCAGCAGCTTATGGGGGGAGGGTGGTAATCAGCCCCAGCATTTT. Protein: CASSLWGEGGNQPQHF.